Following are 15 T cell receptor beta chains from one sample sequenced in a study of cytomegalovirus exposure and HLA in healthy donors. Primers for the PCR totalled 60 Vbeta and 13 Jbeta. Profiling relied on immunoSEQ multiplex PCR, and the TCRdb table lists in-frame clones only, not all of them. The repertoire holds 95,000 to 150,000 clones, with roughly 66% as singletons. Sequenced: PBMCs. These receptors were obtained from a man between 18 and 29 years old in good health and CMV-seronegative.

The chain carries TRBV9 and TRBJ2-3; 14 bases line up with TRBD2. Germline V gene lookup returns CDR1 SGDLS and CDR2 YYNGEE. Trimming took 3 bases from V and 2 from J; bases not matched to a gene: 5. This CDR3 has 17 amino acids. Here the CDR3 DNA reads TGTGCCAGCAGCGGACTAGCGGGGGGGCATCCCACAGATACGCAGTATTTT. Translated: CASSGLAGGHPTDTQYF.

In this sample, this clone turned up a few times. The chain links TRBV28 to TRBJ1-5; D is perhaps TRBD1 (5 bases). CDR1 is MDHEN and CDR2 is SYDVKM in the germline V gene. The CDR3 is 15 amino acids. The V end lost 5 bases, the J end lost 2 bases, and 13 bases lay between the germline ends. The CDR3 DNA sequence: TGTGCCAGCAGTAGGGGTGGCTATGGCAATCAGCCCCAGCATTTT. This encodes CASSRGGYGNQPQHF.

The J gene is TRBJ2-7, the V gene TRBV6-5, with TRBD1 as a possible D gene (5 bases). V was shortened by 5 bases and J by 3 bases, with 14 bases between the two germline ends. Germline V lookup: CDR1 MNHEY, CDR2 SVGAGI. CDR3 size: 14 residues. CDR3 loop: CASSQTVGRYEQYF. CDR3 coding DNA: TGTGCCAGCAGTCAGACAGTAGGACGCTACGAGCAGTACTTC.

This clone was observed a few times. The CDR3 DNA reads as TGTGCCAGCAGCCAGATTACAGGGCAGGAAAAACTGTTTTTT. Protein sequence: CASSQITGQEKLFF. V gene TRBV7-2 combines with J gene TRBJ1-4; perhaps TRBD1 as D (6 bases). The V end was cut by 5 bases, the J end by 8 bases, with 15 bases between. The germline V gene has CDR1 SGHTA and CDR2 FQGNSA. The CDR3 has 14 residues. Looking up the rest from reference TRBV7-2 and TRBJ1-4 gives the full variable domain: GAGVSQSPSNKVTEKGKDVELRCDPISGHTALYWYRQSLGQGLEFLIYFQGNSAPDKSGLPSDRFSAERTGGSVSTLTIQRTQQEDSAVYLCASSQITGQEKLFFGSGTQLSVL.

The rearrangement uses TRBV7-7 and TRBJ1-1, with D perhaps TRBD1 (6 bases). V was pared by 6 bases and J by 0 bases, with 8 bases between. CDR1 and CDR2 from the germline V gene are SSHAT and FNYEAQ (reference sequence). This CDR3 region has 13 residues. CDR3 in DNA: TGTGCCAGCAGACCAGGGGTGAACACTGAAGCTTTCTTT. Translated: CASRPGVNTEAFF.

Worth noting for this clone: No conserved phenylalanine or tryptophan ends this CDR3, so it is likely a read error. The DNA is left out, because the CDR3 cannot be placed on it with certainty; the CDR3 is given as TCRdb lists it. The rearrangement joins TRBV4-1 to TRBJ1-1. The CDR3 has 15 amino acids, counting both end residues. Germline CDR1 is MGHRA and CDR2 is YSYEKL. CDR3 in amino acids: CASSQTIRNLRAAHV.

This clone was counted only a few times. This rearrangement joins TRBV9 to TRBJ2-7; D is unresolved. Germline lookup yields CDR1 SGDLS and CDR2 YYNGEE. Trimming took off 3 bases at V and 3 bases at J, with 4 bases between the two ends. This CDR3 has 11 residues. In DNA, the CDR3 is TGTGCCAGCAGCGGACTCTACGAGCAGTACTTC. Its translation: CASSGLYEQYF.

The CDR3 DNA sequence: TGTGCCAGCAGAACCATGCGTGGCTACACCTTC. Translation gives CASRTMRGYTF. J is TRBJ1-2 and V is TRBV5-4; D uncertain. Trimming cost V 5 bases and J 7 bases, with 9 bases left between them. Germline assignment: CDR1 SGHNT and CDR2 YYREEE (reference sequence). This CDR3 has 11 residues. The full variable domain, in which reference TRBV5-4 and TRBJ1-2 provide the parts outside the CDR3, is ETGVTQSPTHLIKTRGQQVTLRCSSQSGHNTVSWYQQALGQGPQFIFQYYREEENGRGNFPPRFSGLQFPNYSSELNVNALELDDSALYLCASRTMRGYTFGSGTRLTVV.

Concerning this clone: Compared with germline, one end of the junction differs, possibly owing to a read error. The chain has TRBV7-9 and TRBJ1-1; the match to TRBD1 covers 8 bases. Germline V gene sequence: CDR1 SEHNR, CDR2 FQNEAQ (reference sequence). This CDR3 comprises 14 residues. CDR3 nucleotide sequence: TGTGCCAGCAGTTTAGGGACAGGAAACACTGAAGCTTTCTTT. This translates into CASSLGTGNTEAFF.

The chain joins TRBV9 to TRBJ2-7; 13 bases line up with TRBD2. This CDR3 has 15 residues. Germline trimming cut 3 bases from V and 3 bases from J; bases unmatched to any gene: 3. CDR1 and CDR2 from the germline V gene are SGDLS and YYNGEE. DNA of the CDR3: TGTGCCAGCAGCGCGGGACTAGCGGGGATCTACGAGCAGTACTTC. Residues: CASSAGLAGIYEQYF.

This chain connects TRBV30 to TRBJ1-6; D may be TRBD1 (5 bases). CDR3 length: 11 amino acids. Germline V lookup: CDR1 GTSNPN, CDR2 SVGIG (reference sequence). Trimming pared 5 bases from V and 7 bases from J, leaving 6 bases between. The CDR3 sequence is CAWDRNSPLHF. The CDR3 coding sequence is TGTGCCTGGGACAGAAATTCACCCCTCCACTTT.

The rearrangement links TRBV7-9 to TRBJ2-7; 7 bases agree with TRBD1. CDR1 is SEHNR, CDR2 FQNEAQ, per germline (reference sequence). This CDR3 contains 14 residues. V lost 5 bases, J lost 6 bases, and 10 bases stayed unmatched. CDR3 amino acids: CASSPRQGVGEQYF. The CDR3 DNA is TGTGCCAGCAGCCCCCGACAGGGAGTCGGCGAGCAGTACTTC.

V is TRBV27 and J is TRBJ2-2; 8 bases agree with TRBD1. The CDR3 consists of 16 residues. Per the germline V gene, CDR1 is MNHEY and CDR2 is SMNVEV (reference sequence). V shed 6 bases, J shed 4 bases, and the junction held 10 bases outside the gene matches. The CDR3 is CASSRQDRAATGELFF. CDR3 nucleotide sequence: TGTGCCAGCAGCCGCCAGGACAGGGCGGCCACCGGGGAGCTGTTTTTT.

The rearrangement joins TRBV7-6 to TRBJ2-2; 11 bases match TRBD1. The CDR3 has 16 amino acids. From germline, CDR1 is SGHVS and CDR2 FNYEAQ. The junction had 5 bases not matched to a gene; V was cut back by 3 bases and J by 5 bases. CDR3 sequence reads: CASSFLGTGGTGELFF. DNA for the CDR3: TGTGCCAGCAGCTTTTTGGGGACAGGGGGGACCGGGGAGCTGTTTTTT. The whole variable domain, remainder taken from reference TRBV7-6 and TRBJ2-2, is GAGVSQSPRYKVTKRGQDVALRCDPISGHVSLYWYRQALGQGPEFLTYFNYEAQQDKSGLPNDRFSAERPEGSISTLTIQRTEQRDSAMYRCASSFLGTGGTGELFFGEGSRLTVL.

J is TRBJ1-1 and V is TRBV30; D unresolved. Germline CDR1 reads GTSNPN; CDR2 reads SVGIG (reference sequence). V dropped 4 bases and J dropped 8 bases, with 8 bases sitting between them. The CDR3 is 10 residues long. Here the CDR3 DNA reads TGTGCCTGGATTACAGTCGAAGCTTTCTTT. Residues: CAWITVEAFF.